A single sample gave rise to the 10 T cell receptor beta chains below, sequenced in a study of blood T cell repertoires in COVID-19. Using immunoSEQ multiplex PCR, the repertoire was profiled, and TCRdb retains in-frame clones only, with some absent. Here the sample spans about 190,000 clones, 85% to 90% being singletons. Sequencing input: peripheral blood. These receptors came from a man between 45 and 60 years old with acute or convalescent COVID-19.

V and J are TRBV7-6 and TRBJ2-1; D gene ambiguous. This CDR3 is built from 17 residues. CDR1 is SGHVS, CDR2 FNYEAQ, per germline. V shed 6 bases and J shed 4 bases, with 22 bases lying between them. In DNA form, the CDR3 reads TGTGCCAGCAGTTCCAGATCAATACCCGTAATTTACAATGAGCAGTTCTTC. This codes for CASSSRSIPVIYNEQFF.

The rearrangement joins TRBV6-6 to TRBJ2-7; 11 nucleotides agree with TRBD2. The CDR3 loop spans 15 amino acids. The germline V gene has CDR1 MNHNY and CDR2 SVGAGI (reference sequence). The ends lost 0 bases at V and 4 bases at J; junction bases unmatched: 2. CDR3 sequence: CASSYSRTSGYEQYF. For the CDR3, the DNA is TGTGCCAGCAGTTACTCCCGGACTAGCGGGTACGAGCAGTACTTC.

The V call is TRBV9, the J call TRBJ2-1, with TRBD2 matching 9 bases. Germline V lookup: CDR1 SGDLS, CDR2 YYNGEE. CDR3 length: 16 amino acids. Trimming cost V 2 bases and J 0 bases; bases outside gene matches: 3. The CDR3 region is CASSVSSGSSYNEQFF. Here the CDR3 DNA reads TGTGCCAGCAGCGTTAGTAGCGGGAGCTCCTACAATGAGCAGTTCTTC.

This clone has a handful of counts. V gene TRBV4-3 combines with J gene TRBJ1-2; 8 bases fit TRBD1. Looked up from germline, CDR1 is LGHNA and CDR2 is YSLEER. With V trimmed by 2 bases and J by 2 bases, 4 bases remained unmatched. CDR3 length: 15 amino acids. The CDR3 loop reads CASSQLRQGNYGYTF. CDR3 DNA: TGCGCCAGCAGCCAACTCCGACAGGGGAACTATGGCTACACCTTC.

This clone was counted between two and nine times. This chain uses TRBV5-6 with TRBJ2-1; weak D call: TRBD2 (6 bases). The CDR3 spans 14 residues. The germline V and J ends were trimmed by 4 bases and 9 bases, with 17 bases remaining between them. Germline V gene sequence: CDR1 SGHDT, CDR2 YYEEEE. The CDR3 coding sequence is TGTGCCAGCAGCCGGGGCGACGCCGGGAGTGAGCAGTTCTTC. This encodes CASSRGDAGSEQFF.

This clone was observed a single time. The chain carries TRBV18 and TRBJ2-1, with a weak D call TRBD2 (6 bases). This CDR3 is 13 amino acids long. The V and J ends lost 4 bases and 4 bases respectively, with 8 bases between them. Germline V gene sequence: CDR1 KGHSH, CDR2 LQKENI. The DNA for the CDR3 is TGTGCCAGCTCACTAGCGGTATACAATGAGCAGTTCTTC. It specifies CASSLAVYNEQFF.

The chain links TRBV15 to TRBJ1-6; no firm D call. V lost 0 bases to trimming and J lost 4 bases, with 19 bases between them. Looked up from germline, CDR1 is LNHNV and CDR2 is YYDKDF (reference sequence). CDR3 size: 19 residues. The CDR3 coding sequence is TGTGCCACCAGCAGAGATCTAGTAGGCAGAGGAGTTTATAATTCACCCCTCCACTTT. Translation gives CATSRDLVGRGVYNSPLHF.

J is TRBJ2-3 and V is TRBV11-2; D is uncertain. The length of the CDR3 is 16 residues. In germline, CDR1 is SGHAT, CDR2 FQNNGV. Trimming removed 0 bases at V and 2 bases at J, with 12 bases between. For the CDR3, the DNA is TGTGCCAGCAGCTTAGATTTGGCAGGAAACACAGATACGCAGTATTTT. This gives the protein CASSLDLAGNTDTQYF.

The rearrangement joins TRBV10-1 to TRBJ2-7, with 7 bases that match TRBD1. V trimming: 6 bases; J trimming: 8 bases; junction bases outside the gene matches: 7. CDR3 length equals 12 residues. Per the germline V gene, CDR1 is WNHNN and CDR2 is SYGVQD (reference sequence). This CDR3 is CASSPGTDKQYF. In DNA, the CDR3 is TGCGCCAGCAGCCCCGGGACAGACAAGCAGTACTTC.

The genes are TRBV6-5 and TRBJ1-1, with D unresolved. In germline, CDR1 is MNHEY, CDR2 SVGAGI. Trimming left V 7 bases short and J 2 bases short, with 5 bases between. This CDR3 has 11 residues. The CDR3 reads CASNRNTEAFF. The CDR3 DNA reads TGTGCCAGCAACAGAAACACTGAAGCTTTCTTT.